The 7 T cell receptor beta chains presented below share a single source sample, sequenced in a study of cytomegalovirus exposure and HLA in healthy donors. With 60 Vbeta and 13 Jbeta primers, the PCR was carried out. Assay: immunoSEQ multiplex PCR; the TCRdb copy retains only in-frame clones and omits some. The profile shows some 200,000 clones, more than 75% of them singletons. Specimen: PBMCs. These receptor sequences come from a woman aged 50 to 60 in good health and CMV-seropositive.

The chain joins TRBV5-1 to TRBJ1-4; TRBD1 aligns across 10 bases. Trimming at V came to 3 bases and at J to 7 bases, leaving 3 bases not matched to a gene. Germline V gene lookup returns CDR1 SGHRS and CDR2 YFSETQ. The CDR3 contains 14 residues. The CDR3 nucleotides read TGCGCCAGCAGCTCCGGGACAGGGGTTGAAAAACTGTTTTTT. Amino acid sequence: CASSSGTGVEKLFF. Together with reference TRBV5-1 and TRBJ1-4, the CDR3 gives the full variable domain: KAGVTQTPRYLIKTRGQQVTLSCSPISGHRSVSWYQQTPGQGLQFLFEYFSETQRNKGNFPGRFSGRQFSNSRSEMNVSTLELGDSALYLCASSSGTGVEKLFFGSGTQLSVL.

The chain joins TRBV2 to TRBJ1-2; no firm D call. CDR1 is SNHLY, CDR2 FYNNEI, per germline. The length of the CDR3 is 14 residues. V was clipped by 3 bases and J by 2 bases, with 10 bases between them. The CDR3 region is CASSDRGGNYGYTF. CDR3 in DNA: TGTGCCAGCAGTGACCGGGGAGGGAACTATGGCTACACCTTC.

V gene TRBV28 combines with J gene TRBJ1-6, with 11 bases fitting TRBD1. The CDR3 extends over 15 amino acids. Trimming at V came to 2 bases and at J to 6 bases, leaving 0 bases not matched to a gene. Per the germline V gene, CDR1 is MDHEN and CDR2 is SYDVKM. Written as DNA, the CDR3 is TGTGCCAGCAGTTTAGGGACAGGGGGTAATTCACCCCTCCACTTT. As protein: CASSLGTGGNSPLHF.

CDR3 bases: TGCGCCAGCAGCCAAGATGTGGGGGGGAGGGGCGGAGAGACCCAGTACTTC. It encodes CASSQDVGGRGGETQYF. The J gene is TRBJ2-5, the V gene TRBV4-3; 7 nucleotides align to TRBD2. V lost 0 bases and J lost 4; bases outside the gene matches: 11. CDR3 length: 17 amino acids. Per the germline V gene, CDR1 is LGHNA and CDR2 is YSLEER.

The chain combines TRBV7-9 with TRBJ1-6; D is possibly TRBD1 (6 bases). This CDR3 is built from 15 residues. Germline-derived CDR1 and CDR2 are SEHNR and FQNEAQ (reference sequence). V lost 4 bases and J lost 5, with 12 bases in between. The CDR3 sequence: CASSSGQTDNSPLHF. For the CDR3, the DNA is TGTGCCAGCAGCTCTGGACAGACTGATAATTCACCCCTCCACTTT.

The V and J genes are TRBV7-2 and TRBJ1-5; D call uncertain. V lost 1 base to trimming and J lost 3 bases, with 19 bases between them. The CDR3 spans 18 residues. Germline-derived CDR1 and CDR2 are SGHTA and FQGNSA. This chain's CDR3 is CASSLVSILSDPNQPQHF. The CDR3 DNA sequence: TGTGCCAGCAGCTTAGTCTCTATACTATCAGACCCCAATCAGCCCCAGCATTTT. The whole variable domain, remainder taken from reference TRBV7-2 and TRBJ1-5, is GAGVSQSPSNKVTEKGKDVELRCDPISGHTALYWYRQSLGQGLEFLIYFQGNSAPDKSGLPSDRFSAERTGGSVSTLTIQRTQQEDSAVYLCASSLVSILSDPNQPQHFGDGTRLSIL.

This rearrangement joins TRBV11-3 to TRBJ2-1; D unresolved. Germline V gives CDR1 SGHNT, CDR2 YENEEA. Trimming cost V 1 base and J 8 bases, with 18 bases left between them. The CDR3 covers 16 residues. The CDR3 loop reads CASSLVLVMAPDEQFF. The CDR3 nucleotides read TGTGCCAGCAGCTTAGTGCTGGTTATGGCTCCCGATGAGCAGTTCTTC.